This T cell receptor (beta chain) was identified during a study of shared clonotypes between healthy human individuals. Naive CD8 cells lacked CD45RO and underwent positive selection for CCR7, leaving out terminally differentiated effector memory CD45RA+ cells. The data were produced by immunoSEQ multiplex PCR, yet TCRdb's version contains in-frame clones alone and is incomplete. The repertoire holds about 2.1 million clones, with around 93% as singletons. Sequenced input: naive CD8+ T cells from PBMCs. This clonotype originated in a man aged 18 to 30 in good health. Some clones in this sample may be carry-over from other donors' samples.

The CDR3 spells CASSLRPGGNEQFF. In DNA, the CDR3 is TGTGCCAGCAGCTTACGGCCAGGGGGCAATGAGCAGTTCTTC. This chain connects TRBV11-2 to TRBJ2-1; 7 positions match TRBD1. Germline V gene data show CDR1 as SGHAT and CDR2 as FQNNGV. CDR3 length: 14 residues. V trimming: 2 bases; J trimming: 6 bases; junction bases outside the gene matches: 4.